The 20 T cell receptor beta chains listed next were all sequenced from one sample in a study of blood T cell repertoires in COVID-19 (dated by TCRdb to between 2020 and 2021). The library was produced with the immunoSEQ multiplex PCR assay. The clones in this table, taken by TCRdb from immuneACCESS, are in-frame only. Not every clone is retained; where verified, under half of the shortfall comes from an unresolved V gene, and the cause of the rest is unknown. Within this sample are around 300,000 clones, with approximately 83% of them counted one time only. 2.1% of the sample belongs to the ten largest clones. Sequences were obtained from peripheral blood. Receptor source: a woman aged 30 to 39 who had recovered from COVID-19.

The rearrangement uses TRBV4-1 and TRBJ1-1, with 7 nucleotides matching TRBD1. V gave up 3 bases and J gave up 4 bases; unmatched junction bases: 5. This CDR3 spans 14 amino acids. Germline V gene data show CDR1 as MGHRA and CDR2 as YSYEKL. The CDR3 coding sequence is TGCGCCAGCAGCCATACCCCAGGGGGCACTGAAGCTTTCTTT. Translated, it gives CASSHTPGGTEAFF.

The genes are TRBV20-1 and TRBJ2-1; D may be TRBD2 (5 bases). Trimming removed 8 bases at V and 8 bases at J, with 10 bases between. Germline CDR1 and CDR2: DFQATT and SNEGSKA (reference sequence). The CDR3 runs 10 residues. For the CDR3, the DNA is TGCAGTTCCAAGAGGGATGAGCAGTTCTTC. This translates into CSSKRDEQFF.

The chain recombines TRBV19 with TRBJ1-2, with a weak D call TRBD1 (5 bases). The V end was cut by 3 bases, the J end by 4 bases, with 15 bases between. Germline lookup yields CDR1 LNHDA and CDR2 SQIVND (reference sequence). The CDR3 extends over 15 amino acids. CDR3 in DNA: TGTGCCAGTAGTATGTTGGGCGGGACCTCCTATGGCTACACCTTC. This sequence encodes CASSMLGGTSYGYTF. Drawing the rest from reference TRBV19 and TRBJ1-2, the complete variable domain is DGGITQSPKYLFRKEGQNVTLSCEQNLNHDAMYWYRQDPGQGLRLIYYSQIVNDFQKGDIAEGYSVSREKKESFPLTVTSAQKNPTAFYLCASSMLGGTSYGYTFGSGTRLTVV.

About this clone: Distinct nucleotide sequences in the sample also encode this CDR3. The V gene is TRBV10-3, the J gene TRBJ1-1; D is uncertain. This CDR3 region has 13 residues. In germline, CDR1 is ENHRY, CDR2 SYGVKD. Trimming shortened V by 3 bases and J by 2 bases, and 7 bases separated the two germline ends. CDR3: CAISDGRNTEAFF. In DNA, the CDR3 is TGTGCCATCAGTGACGGGAGAAACACTGAAGCTTTCTTT.

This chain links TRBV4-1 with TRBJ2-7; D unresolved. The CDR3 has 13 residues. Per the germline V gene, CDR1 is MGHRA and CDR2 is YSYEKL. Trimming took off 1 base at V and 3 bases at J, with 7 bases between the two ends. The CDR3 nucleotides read TGCGCCAGCAGCCAAGCTCTTATCTACGAGCAGTACTTC. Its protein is CASSQALIYEQYF.

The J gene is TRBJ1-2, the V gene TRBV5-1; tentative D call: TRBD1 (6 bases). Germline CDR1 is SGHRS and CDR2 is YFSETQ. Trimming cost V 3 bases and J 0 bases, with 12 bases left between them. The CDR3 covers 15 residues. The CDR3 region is CASSSLGAANYGYTF. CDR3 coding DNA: TGCGCCAGCAGCTCGTTGGGGGCAGCTAACTATGGCTACACCTTC. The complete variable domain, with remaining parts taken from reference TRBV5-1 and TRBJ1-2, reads KAGVTQTPRYLIKTRGQQVTLSCSPISGHRSVSWYQQTPGQGLQFLFEYFSETQRNKGNFPGRFSGRQFSNSRSEMNVSTLELGDSALYLCASSSLGAANYGYTFGSGTRLTVV.

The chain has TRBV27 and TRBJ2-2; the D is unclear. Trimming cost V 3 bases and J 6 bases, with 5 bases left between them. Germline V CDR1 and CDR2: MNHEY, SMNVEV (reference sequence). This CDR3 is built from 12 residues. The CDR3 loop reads CASSFWPGELFF. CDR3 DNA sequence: TGTGCCAGCAGTTTTTGGCCCGGGGAGCTGTTTTTT.

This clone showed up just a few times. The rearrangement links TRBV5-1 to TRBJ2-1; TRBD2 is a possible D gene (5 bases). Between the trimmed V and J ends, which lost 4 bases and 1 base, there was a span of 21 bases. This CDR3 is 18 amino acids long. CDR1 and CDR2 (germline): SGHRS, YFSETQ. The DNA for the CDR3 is TGCGCCAGCAGCGCCGGACGGGGAAAGAAAGAATCCTACAATGAGCAGTTCTTC. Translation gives CASSAGRGKKESYNEQFF. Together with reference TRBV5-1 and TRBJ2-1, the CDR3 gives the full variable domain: KAGVTQTPRYLIKTRGQQVTLSCSPISGHRSVSWYQQTPGQGLQFLFEYFSETQRNKGNFPGRFSGRQFSNSRSEMNVSTLELGDSALYLCASSAGRGKKESYNEQFFGPGTRLTVL.

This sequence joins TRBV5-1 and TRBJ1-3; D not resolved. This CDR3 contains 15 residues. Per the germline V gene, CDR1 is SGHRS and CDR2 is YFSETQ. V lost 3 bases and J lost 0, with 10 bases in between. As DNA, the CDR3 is TGCGCCAGCAGCTCGGACGGGAGCTCTGGAAACACCATATATTTT. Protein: CASSSDGSSGNTIYF.

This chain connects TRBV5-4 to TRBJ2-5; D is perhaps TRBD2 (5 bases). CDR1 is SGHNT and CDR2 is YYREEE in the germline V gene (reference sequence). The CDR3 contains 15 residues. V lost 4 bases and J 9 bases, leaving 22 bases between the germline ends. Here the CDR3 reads CASSVGQRAGTAQYF. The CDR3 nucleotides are TGTGCCAGCAGCGTGGGCCAGAGGGCAGGTACGGCCCAGTACTTC.

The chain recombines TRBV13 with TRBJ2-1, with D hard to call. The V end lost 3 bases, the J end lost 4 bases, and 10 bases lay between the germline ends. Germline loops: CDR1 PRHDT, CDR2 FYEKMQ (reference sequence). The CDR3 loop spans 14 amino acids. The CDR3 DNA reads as TGTGCCAGCAGCTTGGCCTTCCCTTACAATGAGCAGTTCTTC. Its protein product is CASSLAFPYNEQFF. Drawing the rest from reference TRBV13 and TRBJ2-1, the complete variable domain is AAGVIQSPRHLIKEKRETATLKCYPIPRHDTVYWYQQGPGQDPQFLISFYEKMQSDKGSIPDRFSAQQFSDYHSELNMSSLELGDSALYFCASSLAFPYNEQFFGPGTRLTVL.

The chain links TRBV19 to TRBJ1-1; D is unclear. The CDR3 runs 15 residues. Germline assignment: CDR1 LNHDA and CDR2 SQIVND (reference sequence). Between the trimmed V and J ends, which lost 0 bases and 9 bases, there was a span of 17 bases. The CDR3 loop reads CASSIDLAATSQAFF. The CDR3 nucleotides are TGTGCCAGTAGTATAGATCTGGCGGCAACTTCTCAAGCTTTCTTT.

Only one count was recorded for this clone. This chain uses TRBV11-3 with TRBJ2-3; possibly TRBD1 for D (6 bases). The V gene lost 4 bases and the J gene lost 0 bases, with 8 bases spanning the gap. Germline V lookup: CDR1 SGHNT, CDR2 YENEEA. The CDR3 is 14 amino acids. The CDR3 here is CASSSDSSTDTQYF. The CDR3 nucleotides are TGTGCCAGCAGCTCGGACAGTAGCACAGATACGCAGTATTTT.

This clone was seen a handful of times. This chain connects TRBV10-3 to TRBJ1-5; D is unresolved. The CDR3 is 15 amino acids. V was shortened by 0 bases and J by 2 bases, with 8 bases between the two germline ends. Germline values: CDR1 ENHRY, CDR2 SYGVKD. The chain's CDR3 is CAISESGGRNQPQHF. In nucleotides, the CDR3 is TGTGCCATCAGTGAGTCGGGTGGGCGCAATCAGCCCCAGCATTTT.

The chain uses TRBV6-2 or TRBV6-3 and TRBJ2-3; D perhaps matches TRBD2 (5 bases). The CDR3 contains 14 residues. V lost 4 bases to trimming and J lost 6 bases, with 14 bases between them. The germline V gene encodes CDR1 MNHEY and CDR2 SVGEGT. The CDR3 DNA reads TGTGCCAGCAGTTCCTGGCTAGCATTGGATACGCAGTATTTT. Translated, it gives CASSSWLALDTQYF.

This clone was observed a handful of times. The CDR3 nucleotides read TGTGCCAGCAGCGGGGACACTGCCTACGAGCAGTACTTC. Protein product: CASSGDTAYEQYF. The V gene is TRBV6-5, the J gene TRBJ2-7, with a possible D match to TRBD1 (6 bases). Germline V gene data show CDR1 as MNHEY and CDR2 as SVGAGI. The CDR3 consists of 13 residues. The germline V and J ends were trimmed by 6 bases and 2 bases, with 11 bases remaining between them.

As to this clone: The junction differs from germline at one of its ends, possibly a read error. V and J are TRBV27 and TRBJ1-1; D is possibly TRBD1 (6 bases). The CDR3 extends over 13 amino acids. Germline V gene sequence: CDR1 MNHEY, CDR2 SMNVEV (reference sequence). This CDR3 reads CAGRKGGITEAFF. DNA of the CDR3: TGTGCCGGCAGGAAGGGGGGGATCACTGAAGCTTTCTTT.

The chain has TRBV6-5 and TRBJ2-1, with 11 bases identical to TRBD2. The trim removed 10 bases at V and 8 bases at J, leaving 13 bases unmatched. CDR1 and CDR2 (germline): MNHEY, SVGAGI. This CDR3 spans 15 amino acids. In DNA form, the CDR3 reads TGTGCCACCCTCTTAACTAGCGGGGGACCCCATGAGCAGTTCTTC. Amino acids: CATLLTSGGPHEQFF.

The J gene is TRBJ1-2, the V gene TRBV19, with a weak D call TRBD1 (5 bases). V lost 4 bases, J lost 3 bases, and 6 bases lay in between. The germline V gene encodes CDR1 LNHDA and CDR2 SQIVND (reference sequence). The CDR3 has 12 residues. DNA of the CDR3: TGTGCCAGTAGTACAGGGCACTATGGCTACACCTTC. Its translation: CASSTGHYGYTF.

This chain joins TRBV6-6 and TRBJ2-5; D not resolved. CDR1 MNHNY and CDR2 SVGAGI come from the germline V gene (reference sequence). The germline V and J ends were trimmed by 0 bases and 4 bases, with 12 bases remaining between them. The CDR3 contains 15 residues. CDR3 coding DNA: TGTGCCAGCAGTTACTCGAGCAGCGTACGAGAGACCCAGTACTTC. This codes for CASSYSSSVRETQYF.